This TCR beta chain was identified in a study of T cell responses to AZD1222 COVID-19 vaccine. The CDR3 loop spans 15 amino acids. Losses at the gene ends were 2 bases for V and 4 bases for J; bases not matched to a gene: 5. Germline loops: CDR1 LNHDA, CDR2 SQIVND (reference sequence). Clones were read by immunoSEQ multiplex PCR, and TCRdb kept only the in-frame ones, dropping some. The data contain fewer than 150,000 clones, 85% to 90% of them singletons. The sample consisted of peripheral blood, taken 28 days after the second AZD1222 dose. The chain couples TRBV19 to TRBJ2-7; 10 nucleotides line up with TRBD1. This clonotype originated in an adult who received the AZD1222 COVID-19 vaccine. The CDR3 bases are TGTGCCAGTAGTATACCGGGACAGGGGACTTACGAGCAGTACTTC. Protein sequence: CASSIPGQGTYEQYF. The complete variable domain, with remaining parts taken from reference TRBV19 and TRBJ2-7, reads DGGITQSPKYLFRKEGQNVTLSCEQNLNHDAMYWYRQDPGQGLRLIYYSQIVNDFQKGDIAEGYSVSREKKESFPLTVTSAQKNPTAFYLCASSIPGQGTYEQYFGPGTRLTVT.